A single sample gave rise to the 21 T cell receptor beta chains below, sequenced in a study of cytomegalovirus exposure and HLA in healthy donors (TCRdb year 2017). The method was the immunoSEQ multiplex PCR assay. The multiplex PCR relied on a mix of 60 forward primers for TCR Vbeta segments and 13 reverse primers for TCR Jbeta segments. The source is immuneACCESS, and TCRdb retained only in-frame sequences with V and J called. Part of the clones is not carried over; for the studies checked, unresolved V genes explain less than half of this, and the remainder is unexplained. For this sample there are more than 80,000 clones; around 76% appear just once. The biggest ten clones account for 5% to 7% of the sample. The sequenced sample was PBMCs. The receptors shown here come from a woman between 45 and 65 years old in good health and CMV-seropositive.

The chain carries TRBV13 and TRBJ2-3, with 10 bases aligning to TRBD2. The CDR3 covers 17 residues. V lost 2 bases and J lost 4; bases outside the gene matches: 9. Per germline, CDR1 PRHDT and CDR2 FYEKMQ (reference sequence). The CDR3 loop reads CASSLWVPSGGADTQYF. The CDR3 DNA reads TGTGCCAGCAGCTTATGGGTCCCTAGCGGGGGCGCAGATACGCAGTATTTT.

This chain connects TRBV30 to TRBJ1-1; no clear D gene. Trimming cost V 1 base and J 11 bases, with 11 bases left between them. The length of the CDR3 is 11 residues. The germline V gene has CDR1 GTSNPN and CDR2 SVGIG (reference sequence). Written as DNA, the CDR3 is TGTGCCTGGAGTGGGAGCCCCGAGGCTTTCTTT. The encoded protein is CAWSGSPEAFF.

CDR3: CASRRTGSGSPLHF. The CDR3 DNA sequence: TGTGCCAGCAGACGGACAGGGAGCGGTTCACCCCTCCACTTT. The chain recombines TRBV5-6 with TRBJ1-6, with 8 nucleotides matching TRBD1. Unmatched junction bases numbered 7, after V lost 5 bases and J lost 9 bases. CDR1 and CDR2 from the germline V gene are SGHDT and YYEEEE. The length of the CDR3 is 14 residues.

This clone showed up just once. This CDR3 is CASSQGSSGGAFYNEQFF. Written as DNA, the CDR3 is TGTGCCAGCAGCCAAGGGTCTAGCGGGGGGGCGTTCTACAATGAGCAGTTCTTC. The chain is built from TRBV14 and TRBJ2-1, with 12 bases lining up with TRBD2. The ends lost 1 base at V and 3 bases at J; junction bases unmatched: 7. This CDR3 region has 18 residues. Germline V gene data show CDR1 as SGHDN and CDR2 as FVKESK.

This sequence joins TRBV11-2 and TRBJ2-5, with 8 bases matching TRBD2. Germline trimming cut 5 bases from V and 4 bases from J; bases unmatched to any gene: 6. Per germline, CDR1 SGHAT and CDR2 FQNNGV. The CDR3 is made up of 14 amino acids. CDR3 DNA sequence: TGTGCCAGCAGCCCGCGCGGGGGGTTAGAGACCCAGTACTTC. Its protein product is CASSPRGGLETQYF.

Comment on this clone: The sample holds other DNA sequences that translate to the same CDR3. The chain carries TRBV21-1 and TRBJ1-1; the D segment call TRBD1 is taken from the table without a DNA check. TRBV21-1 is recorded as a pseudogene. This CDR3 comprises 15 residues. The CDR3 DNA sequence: TGTGCCAGCAGCAAGAGGACAGGTATGAACACTGAAGCTTTCTTT. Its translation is CASSKRTGMNTEAFF.

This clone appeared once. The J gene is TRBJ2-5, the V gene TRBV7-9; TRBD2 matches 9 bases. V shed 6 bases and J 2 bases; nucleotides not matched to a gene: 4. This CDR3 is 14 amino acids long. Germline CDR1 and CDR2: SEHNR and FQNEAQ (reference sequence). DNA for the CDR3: TGTGCCAGCAGGACTAGCGGATATCAAGAGACCCAGTACTTC. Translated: CASRTSGYQETQYF.

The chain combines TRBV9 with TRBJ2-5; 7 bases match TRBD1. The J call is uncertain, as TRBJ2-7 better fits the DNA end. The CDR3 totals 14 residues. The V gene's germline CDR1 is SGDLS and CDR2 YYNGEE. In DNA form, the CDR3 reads TGTGCCAGCAGCCCGAGGGGACAGAAGTACGAGCAGTACTTC. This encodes CASSPRGQKYEQYF.

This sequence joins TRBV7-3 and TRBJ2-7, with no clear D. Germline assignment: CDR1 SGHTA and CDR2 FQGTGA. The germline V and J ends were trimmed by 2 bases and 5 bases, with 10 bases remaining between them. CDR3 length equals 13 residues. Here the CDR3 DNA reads TGTGCCAGCAGCTTACAGCGTTCCCACGAGCAGTACTTC. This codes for CASSLQRSHEQYF.

The CDR3 DNA follows: TGCGCCAGCAGCTCATCTATGAACACTGAAGCTTTCTTT. Residues: CASSSSMNTEAFF. The genes are TRBV5-1 and TRBJ1-1, with D unclear. The CDR3 has 13 amino acids. With 3 bases removed from V and 0 bases from J, the gap between germline ends came to 6 bases. The germline V gene has CDR1 SGHRS and CDR2 YFSETQ.

The CDR3 spells CASSRGQGAADTQYF. The CDR3 DNA follows: TGTGCCAGCAGCCGCGGACAGGGGGCGGCAGATACGCAGTATTTT. V is TRBV9 and J is TRBJ2-3, with 11 nucleotides matching TRBD1. V trimming: 4 bases; J trimming: 4 bases; junction bases outside the gene matches: 5. CDR3 size: 15 residues. The germline V gene has CDR1 SGDLS and CDR2 YYNGEE.

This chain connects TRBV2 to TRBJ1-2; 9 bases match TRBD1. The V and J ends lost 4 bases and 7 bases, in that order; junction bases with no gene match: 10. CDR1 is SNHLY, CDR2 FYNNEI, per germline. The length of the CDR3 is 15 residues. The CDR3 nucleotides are TGTGCCAGCAGTGTAAGGGACAGGGACGGCTTTGGCTACACCTTC. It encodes CASSVRDRDGFGYTF.

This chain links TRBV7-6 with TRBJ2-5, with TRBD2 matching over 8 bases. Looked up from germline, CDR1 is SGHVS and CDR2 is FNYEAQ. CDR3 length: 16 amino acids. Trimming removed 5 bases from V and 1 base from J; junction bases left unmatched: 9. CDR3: CASSQQVAGIQETQYF. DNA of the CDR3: TGTGCCAGCAGCCAACAGGTAGCGGGGATCCAAGAGACCCAGTACTTC.

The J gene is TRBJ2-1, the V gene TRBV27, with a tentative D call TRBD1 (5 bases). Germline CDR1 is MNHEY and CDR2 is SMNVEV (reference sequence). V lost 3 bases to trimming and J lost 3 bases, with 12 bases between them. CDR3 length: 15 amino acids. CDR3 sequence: CASSLTQVGYNEQFF. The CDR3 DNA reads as TGTGCCAGCAGTTTGACACAGGTGGGCTACAATGAGCAGTTCTTC.

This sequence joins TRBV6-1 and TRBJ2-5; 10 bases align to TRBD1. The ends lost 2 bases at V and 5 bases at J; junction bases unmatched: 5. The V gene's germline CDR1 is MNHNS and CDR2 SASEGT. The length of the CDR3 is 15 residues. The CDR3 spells CASSEWTGGEETQYF. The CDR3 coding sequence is TGTGCCAGCAGTGAATGGACAGGGGGGGAGGAGACCCAGTACTTC.

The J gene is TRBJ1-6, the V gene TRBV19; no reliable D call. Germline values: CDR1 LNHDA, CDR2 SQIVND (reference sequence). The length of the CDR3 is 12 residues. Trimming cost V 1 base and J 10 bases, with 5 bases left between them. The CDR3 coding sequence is TGTGCCAGTAGTATAGGTGGCTCACCCCTCCACTTT. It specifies CASSIGGSPLHF.

The CDR3 is CASSTARPGLGNEKLFF. The CDR3 DNA reads as TGTGCCAGCAGCACCGCACGTCCGGGTCTCGGGAATGAAAAACTGTTTTTT. The V and J genes are TRBV11-2 and TRBJ1-4, with D uncertain. The V gene's germline CDR1 is SGHAT and CDR2 FQNNGV. Trimming left V 5 bases short and J 5 bases short, with 21 bases between. This CDR3 is built from 17 residues.

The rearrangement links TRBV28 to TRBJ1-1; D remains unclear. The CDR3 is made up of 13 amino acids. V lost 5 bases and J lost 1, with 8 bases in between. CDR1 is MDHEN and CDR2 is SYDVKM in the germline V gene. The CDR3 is CASSRVSNTEAFF. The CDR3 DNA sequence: TGTGCCAGCAGTAGAGTATCGAACACTGAAGCTTTCTTT.

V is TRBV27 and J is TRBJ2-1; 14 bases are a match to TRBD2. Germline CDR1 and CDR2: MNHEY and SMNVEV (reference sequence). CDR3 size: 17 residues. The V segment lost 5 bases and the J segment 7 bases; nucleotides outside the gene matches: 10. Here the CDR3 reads CASSPRLAGGTGNEQFF. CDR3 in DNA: TGTGCCAGCAGTCCTAGACTAGCGGGGGGGACGGGGAATGAGCAGTTCTTC.

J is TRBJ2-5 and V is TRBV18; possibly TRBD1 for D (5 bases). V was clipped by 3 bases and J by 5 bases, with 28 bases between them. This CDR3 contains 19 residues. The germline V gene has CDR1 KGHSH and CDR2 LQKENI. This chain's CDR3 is CASSPLGRVDRRSMETQYF. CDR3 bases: TGTGCCAGCTCACCGCTGGGCAGGGTTGATCGTCGGTCGATGGAGACCCAGTACTTC.

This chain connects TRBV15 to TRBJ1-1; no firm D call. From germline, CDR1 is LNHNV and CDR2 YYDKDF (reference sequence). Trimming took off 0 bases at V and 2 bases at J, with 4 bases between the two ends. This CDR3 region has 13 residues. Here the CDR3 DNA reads TGTGCCACCAGCAGAGAACTAAACACTGAAGCTTTCTTT. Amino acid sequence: CATSRELNTEAFF.